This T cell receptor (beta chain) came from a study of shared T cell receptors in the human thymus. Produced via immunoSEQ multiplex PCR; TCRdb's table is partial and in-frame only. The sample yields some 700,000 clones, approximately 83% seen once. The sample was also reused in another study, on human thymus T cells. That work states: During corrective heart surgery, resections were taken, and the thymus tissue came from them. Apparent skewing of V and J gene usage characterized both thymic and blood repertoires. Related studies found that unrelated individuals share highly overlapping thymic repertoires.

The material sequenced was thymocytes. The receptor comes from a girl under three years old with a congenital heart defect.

In DNA form, the CDR3 reads TGCTCCGCGGGGGGAGGTTCCTACAATGAGCAGTTCTTC. It encodes CSAGGGSYNEQFF. This chain uses TRBV29-1 with TRBJ2-1, with 8 bases that match TRBD2. This CDR3 region has 13 residues. CDR1 is SQVTM, CDR2 ANQGSEA, per germline.